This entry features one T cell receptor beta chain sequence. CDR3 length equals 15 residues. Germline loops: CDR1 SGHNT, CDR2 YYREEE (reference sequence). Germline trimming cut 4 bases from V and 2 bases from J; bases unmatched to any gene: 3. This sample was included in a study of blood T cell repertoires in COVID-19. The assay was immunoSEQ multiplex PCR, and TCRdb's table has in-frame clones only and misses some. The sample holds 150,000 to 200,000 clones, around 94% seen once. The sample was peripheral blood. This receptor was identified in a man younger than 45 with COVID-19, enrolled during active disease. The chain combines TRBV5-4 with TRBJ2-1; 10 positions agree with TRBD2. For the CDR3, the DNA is TGTGCCAGCAGCACTAGCGGGGAGCCCTACAATGAGCAGTTCTTC. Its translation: CASSTSGEPYNEQFF.